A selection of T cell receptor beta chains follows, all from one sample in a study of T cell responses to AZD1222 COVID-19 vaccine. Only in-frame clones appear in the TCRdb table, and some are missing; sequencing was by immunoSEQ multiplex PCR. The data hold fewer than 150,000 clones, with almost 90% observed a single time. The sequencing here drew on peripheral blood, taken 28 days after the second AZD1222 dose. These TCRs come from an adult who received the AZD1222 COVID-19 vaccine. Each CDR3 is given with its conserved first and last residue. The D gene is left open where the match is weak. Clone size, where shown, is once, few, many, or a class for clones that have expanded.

TGTGCCAGCAGCCGAGACAGGGTGGATCAGCCCCAGCATTTT CASSRDRVDQPQHF TRBD1 TRBJ1-5 - TRBV7-9
TGTGCCAGCAGTTTATTGGGGCCCCCGCTACCGGAGACCCAGTACTTC CASSLLGPPLPETQYF - TRBJ2-5 once TRBV28
TGTGCCAGCAGTGACTCTAGGGCCTGGGATTACGAGCAGTACTTC CASSDSRAWDYEQYF - TRBJ2-7 once TRBV6-4
TGTGCCATCTCCCGGACTTCGCCATACGAGCAGTACTTC CAISRTSPYEQYF - TRBJ2-7 - TRBV28
TGTGCCAGCAGCGTAGTCGCAGGGACAGACCAGCGGGGCTACACCTTC CASSVVAGTDQRGYTF TRBD1 TRBJ1-2 - TRBV9
TGCGCCAGCAGCCCGACAGGGGGCCCTTCTGGAAACACCATATATTTT CASSPTGGPSGNTIYF TRBD1 TRBJ1-3 - TRBV5-1
TGTGCCAGCAGCTTGGGGCCTAGCGGGAGTGGGGGAAAAGAGACCCAGTACTTC CASSLGPSGSGGKETQYF TRBD2 TRBJ2-5 - TRBV7-3
TGTGCCAGCAGCGTAGGGGAGGGCAGCGGGGGGAGAATAGCCAAAAACATTCAGTACTTC CASSVGEGSGGRIAKNIQYF TRBD2 TRBJ2-4 - TRBV9
TGTGCCAGCAGCCAACAGGACATCAACACCGGGGAGCTGTTTTTT CASSQQDINTGELFF - TRBJ2-2 - TRBV14
TGTGCCACCGGACAGATAACTAATTCACCCCTCCACTTT CATGQITNSPLHF - TRBJ1-6 - TRBV6-5
TGTGCCACCAGTGATTCGGGACGGAGGGAGACCCAGTACTTC CATSDSGRRETQYF - TRBJ2-5 - TRBV24-1
TGTGCCAGTAGTATGGGGGGTGAGGGCTACGAGCAGTACTTC CASSMGGEGYEQYF - TRBJ2-7 - TRBV19
TGTGCCAGCAGCGTAGGGACTAGCTACCACGAGCAGTACTTC CASSVGTSYHEQYF TRBD2 TRBJ2-7 - TRBV9
TGTGCCAGCAGCCACGTCCCGGGACAGGGGATCAATCAGCCCCAGCATTTT CASSHVPGQGINQPQHF TRBD1 TRBJ1-5 - TRBV7-2
TGTGCCAGCTGTCCGGAGGGCTATGGCTACACCTTC CASCPEGYGYTF - TRBJ1-2 - TRBV28
TGTGCCAGCAGCCGGGTTCATGAGCAGTTCTTC CASSRVHEQFF - TRBJ2-1 - TRBV6-2/TRBV6-3
TGCGCCAGCACAGGCAGGGGTGTCCACGAGCAGTACTTC CASTGRGVHEQYF - TRBJ2-7 - TRBV5-1
TGCGCCACCTACCCATCGACAGGGAGGTCGTCCGGGGAGCTGTTTTTT CATYPSTGRSSGELFF - TRBJ2-2 - TRBV5-1
TGTGCCAGCAGTTTAGCCCAGAAGGGCCAGCCCCAGCATTTT CASSLAQKGQPQHF - TRBJ1-5 - TRBV28
TGTGCCAGCAGCTTGGTTGATTCGCCGTACGAGCAGTACTTC CASSLVDSPYEQYF - TRBJ2-7 - TRBV5-4
TGTGCCAGTACCGAGGGGACAGGGCCCACCATGAGGGCTTTCTTT CASTEGTGPTMRAFF TRBD1 TRBJ1-1 - TRBV19
TGTGCCAGTAGTATGAGTAGGGGGAGTGAGCAGTTCTTC CASSMSRGSEQFF - TRBJ2-1 - TRBV19
TGTGCCTGGAGCGGGTCCCACTATGGCTACACCTTC CAWSGSHYGYTF - TRBJ1-2 once TRBV30
TGTGCCAGCAGTTTAGTCTCGGTGCAAAAACTGTTTTTT CASSLVSVQKLFF - TRBJ1-4 - TRBV12-3/TRBV12-4
TGTGCCAGCAGCTTCTCCGGGACAAAGCTGTTTTTT CASSFSGTKLFF - TRBJ1-4 - TRBV11-2
TGTGCCAGCAGCGTAGAAGTGTGGGGTGCGGGAGATACCGGGGAGCTGTTTTTT CASSVEVWGAGDTGELFF TRBD2 TRBJ2-2 - TRBV9
TGTGCCTGGAGGTACGGCTACGAGCAGTACTTC CAWRYGYEQYF - TRBJ2-7 - TRBV30
TGTGCCAGCAGTTTCATGGCCCCTCCCCTCCACTTT CASSFMAPPLHF - TRBJ1-6 - TRBV28
TGTGCCAGCAGCCGGCCGGCTAACCCTCTGTGGGCTTTCTTT CASSRPANPLWAFF - TRBJ1-1 - TRBV11-2